The sequence of this TCR beta chain was determined in a study of cytomegalovirus exposure and HLA in healthy donors. Overall study findings and caveats: An ancestry cluster, one associated with Asian ancestry, reportedly showed fewer N-insertions than the roughly 670-donor mean in a later analysis. A later look showed TCR association rates differing by HLA locus, highest for DRB1 and lowest for HLA-C. Most of the CMV-associated TCR beta chains (in a later analysis) appeared to be HLA-restricted.

Per the germline V gene, CDR1 is SGHTA and CDR2 is FQGNSA. V shed 4 bases and J 2 bases; nucleotides not matched to a gene: 17. This CDR3 has 18 amino acids. A note on this clone: Its target is unknown.

PCR primers comprised 60 Vbeta and 13 Jbeta primers. This table comes from immunoSEQ multiplex PCR, and its TCRdb copy is limited to in-frame clones, with some not included. The sample yields about 220,000 clones, roughly 87% seen once. J is TRBJ2-7 and V is TRBV7-2; 7 bases are a match to TRBD2. Sequencing was performed on PBMCs. The TCR originated in a woman aged 40 to 50 in good health and CMV-seropositive. CDR3 amino acids: CASSSPFLSGTTPYEQYF. The CDR3 DNA reads as TGTGCCAGCAGCTCCCCTTTTCTAAGCGGGACTACACCCTACGAGCAGTACTTC. The variable domain in full, with the rest retrieved from reference TRBV7-2 and TRBJ2-7, is GAGVSQSPSNKVTEKGKDVELRCDPISGHTALYWYRQSLGQGLEFLIYFQGNSAPDKSGLPSDRFSAERTGGSVSTLTIQRTQQEDSAVYLCASSSPFLSGTTPYEQYFGPGTRLTVT.